This T cell receptor beta chain was sequenced for a study of T-cell memory formation after mild COVID-19. Study-wide results and limits: SARS-CoV-2 specificity was not confirmed for second-wave clones peaking on day 37. Most CD4+ clones that shrank were in CM and EM, while CD8+ ones turned up in EMRA. Later expanders leaned CD4+, whereas clones that contracted between day 15 and 85 were balanced CD4/CD8.

Libraries for TCRalpha and TCRbeta carried sample barcodes and unique molecular identifiers via 5'RACE. Each CDR3 protein is one row after TCRdb ran MiXCR on the 5' RACE reads. The sample includes some 49,000 distinct CDR3 sequences, 25% to 35% of them seen just once. Turning to this clonotype: Antigen unknown.

The origin of this receptor is a man between 18 and 29 years old who had mild COVID-19 (a few samples of this study predate the infection). Cell type and time point are not known. Sample: PBMCs or a T cell subset sorted from them (not recorded which).

The CDR3 DNA is TGCAGCGTTGATACTCCTAAGCGGGAAGTGGAGACCCAGTACTTC. It yields the protein CSVDTPKREVETQYF. The chain links TRBV29-1 to TRBJ2-5, with 7 bases that match TRBD2. Per the germline V gene, CDR1 is SQVTM and CDR2 is ANQGSEA. This CDR3 contains 15 residues. The junction had 12 bases not matched to a gene; V was cut back by 3 bases and J by 5 bases.